These T cell receptor beta chains were read from a single sample in a study of cytomegalovirus exposure and HLA in healthy donors. Assay: immunoSEQ multiplex PCR; the TCRdb copy retains only in-frame clones and omits some. The sample lists 160,000 or so clones, about 85% occurring once. Sequencing used PBMCs. Receptors originate from a woman younger than 30 in good health and CMV-seronegative. Both conserved end residues are part of each CDR3. A D gene is named only where the DNA matches it firmly. Expanded clones get a size class; other rows say once, few or many, or leave the size out.

abundance: .; d_gene: .; j_gene: TRBJ2-1; v_gene: TRBV19; CDR3aa: CASSIGASRFDEQFF; CDR3nt: TGTGCCAGTAGTATAGGGGCTAGCAGGTTCGATGAGCAGTTCTTC
abundance: .; d_gene: TRBD1; j_gene: TRBJ2-1; v_gene: TRBV7-9; CDR3aa: CASSDYRGDEQFF; CDR3nt: TGTGCCAGCAGCGACTACAGGGGCGATGAGCAGTTCTTC
abundance: .; d_gene: TRBD1; j_gene: TRBJ1-1; v_gene: TRBV28; CDR3aa: CASSLTGFTEAFF; CDR3nt: TGTGCCAGCAGTCTGACAGGGTTCACTGAAGCTTTCTTT
abundance: once; d_gene: .; j_gene: TRBJ1-5; v_gene: TRBV19; CDR3aa: CASSIRVNQPQHF; CDR3nt: TGTGCCAGTAGTATACGGGTCAATCAGCCCCAGCATTTT
abundance: .; d_gene: .; j_gene: TRBJ2-7; v_gene: TRBV28; CDR3aa: CASSFFGWTYEQYF; CDR3nt: TGTGCCAGCAGTTTTTTCGGGTGGACCTACGAGCAGTACTTC
abundance: .; d_gene: .; j_gene: TRBJ2-7; v_gene: TRBV29-1; CDR3aa: CSARTDIPYEQYF; CDR3nt: TGCAGCGCCCGGACAGACATACCCTACGAGCAGTACTTC
abundance: .; d_gene: .; j_gene: TRBJ2-7; v_gene: TRBV27; CDR3aa: CASSYNSYEQYF; CDR3nt: TGTGCCAGCAGTTACAACTCCTACGAGCAGTACTTC
abundance: .; d_gene: .; j_gene: TRBJ2-5; v_gene: TRBV6-6; CDR3aa: CASSLFHTGYGQTQYF; CDR3nt: TGTGCCAGCAGTTTGTTTCATACAGGGTACGGACAGACCCAGTACTTC
abundance: .; d_gene: TRBD2; j_gene: TRBJ2-1; v_gene: TRBV13; CDR3aa: CAGGGASGGNEQFF; CDR3nt: TGTGCCGGTGGAGGGGCTAGCGGGGGGAATGAGCAGTTCTTC
abundance: .; d_gene: TRBD2; j_gene: TRBJ2-3; v_gene: TRBV28; CDR3aa: CASPRTSGRESTDTQYF; CDR3nt: TGTGCCAGCCCCCGGACTAGCGGGAGGGAAAGCACAGATACGCAGTATTTT
abundance: .; d_gene: TRBD1; j_gene: TRBJ1-4; v_gene: TRBV4-1; CDR3aa: CASSQEGQGYEKLFF; CDR3nt: TGCGCCAGCAGCCAAGAGGGACAGGGTTACGAAAAACTGTTTTTT
abundance: .; d_gene: TRBD2; j_gene: TRBJ2-7; v_gene: TRBV7-9; CDR3aa: CASSSPPGRVSPYEQYF; CDR3nt: TGTGCCAGCAGCTCCCCCCCGGGGAGGGTATCACCCTACGAGCAGTACTTC
abundance: .; d_gene: .; j_gene: TRBJ1-4; v_gene: TRBV4-3; CDR3aa: CASSQGAGWNEKLFF; CDR3nt: TGCGCCAGCAGCCAAGGGGCGGGGTGGAACGAAAAACTGTTTTTT
abundance: .; d_gene: .; j_gene: TRBJ2-7; v_gene: TRBV25-1; CDR3aa: CASSELQGSYEQYF; CDR3nt: TGTGCCAGCAGTGAACTTCAGGGATCCTACGAGCAGTACTTC
abundance: .; d_gene: TRBD2; j_gene: TRBJ2-3; v_gene: TRBV4-1; CDR3aa: CASSRLAGETDTQYF; CDR3nt: TGCGCCAGCAGCCGACTAGCGGGGGAAACAGATACGCAGTATTTT
abundance: .; d_gene: TRBD1; j_gene: TRBJ2-7; v_gene: TRBV7-9; CDR3aa: CASSPQGDRGLREQYF; CDR3nt: TGTGCCAGCAGCCCCCAGGGGGACAGGGGGTTGCGCGAGCAGTACTTC
abundance: .; d_gene: TRBD1; j_gene: TRBJ2-5; v_gene: TRBV5-4; CDR3aa: CASSHGQGAVETQYF; CDR3nt: TGTGCCAGCAGCCATGGACAGGGGGCGGTGGAGACCCAGTACTTC
abundance: .; d_gene: TRBD2; j_gene: TRBJ2-5; v_gene: TRBV4-1; CDR3aa: CASSQDRIAGARETQYF; CDR3nt: TGCGCCAGCAGCCAAGATCGGATAGCGGGGGCCCGGGAGACCCAGTACTTC
abundance: .; d_gene: .; j_gene: TRBJ1-5; v_gene: TRBV14; CDR3aa: CAGRGGDRQPQHF; CDR3nt: TGTGCCGGTAGGGGAGGGGACCGTCAGCCCCAGCATTTT
abundance: few; d_gene: TRBD2; j_gene: TRBJ2-1; v_gene: TRBV2; CDR3aa: CASSDFGLAGDSSYNEQFF; CDR3nt: TGTGCCAGCAGTGACTTTGGACTAGCGGGGGATAGCTCCTACAATGAGCAGTTCTTC
abundance: .; d_gene: .; j_gene: TRBJ1-3; v_gene: TRBV29-1; CDR3aa: CSVVVSSGNTIYF; CDR3nt: TGCAGCGTTGTAGTGAGCTCTGGAAACACCATATATTTT
abundance: .; d_gene: TRBD2; j_gene: TRBJ2-3; v_gene: TRBV9; CDR3aa: CASSDTSGGTDTQYF; CDR3nt: TGTGCCAGCAGCGATACTAGCGGGGGCACAGATACGCAGTATTTT
abundance: .; d_gene: TRBD1; j_gene: TRBJ1-5; v_gene: TRBV28; CDR3aa: CASSSGQGGNQPQHF; CDR3nt: TGTGCCAGCAGTTCCGGACAGGGGGGCAATCAGCCCCAGCATTTT
abundance: .; d_gene: .; j_gene: TRBJ2-7; v_gene: TRBV7-6; CDR3aa: CASSLRGSGTYEQYF; CDR3nt: TGTGCCAGCAGCTTACGAGGTAGCGGTACCTACGAGCAGTACTTC
abundance: .; d_gene: .; j_gene: TRBJ1-3; v_gene: TRBV7-2; CDR3aa: CASSLAVGHSGNTIYF; CDR3nt: TGTGCCAGCAGCTTAGCAGTGGGGCACTCTGGAAACACCATATATTTT
abundance: .; d_gene: TRBD2; j_gene: TRBJ2-3; v_gene: TRBV27; CDR3aa: CASSPRRDYRRDTQYF; CDR3nt: TGTGCCAGCAGTCCCCGCCGGGACTATAGGCGAGATACGCAGTATTTT
abundance: .; d_gene: .; j_gene: TRBJ1-5; v_gene: TRBV5-6; CDR3aa: CASSLYAGNSNQPQHF; CDR3nt: TGTGCCAGCAGCCTTTATGCAGGGAATAGCAATCAGCCCCAGCATTTT
abundance: .; d_gene: TRBD1; j_gene: TRBJ2-2; v_gene: TRBV2; CDR3aa: CASRGTDYTGELFF; CDR3nt: TGTGCCAGCAGGGGGACAGATTACACCGGGGAGCTGTTTTTT
abundance: .; d_gene: TRBD1; j_gene: TRBJ2-7; v_gene: TRBV2; CDR3aa: CASSLGQGSYEQYF; CDR3nt: TGTGCCAGCAGTTTGGGACAGGGGTCCTACGAGCAGTACTTC
abundance: .; d_gene: TRBD2; j_gene: TRBJ2-7; v_gene: TRBV6-1; CDR3aa: CASIPPEGLAEQYF; CDR3nt: TGTGCCAGCATCCCTCCGGAGGGACTAGCGGAGCAGTACTTC
abundance: .; d_gene: .; j_gene: TRBJ2-5; v_gene: TRBV13; CDR3aa: CASSLYISQDRDTEQYF; CDR3nt: TGTGCCAGCAGCCTATATATCAGCCAGGACCGGGACACTGAGCAGTACTTC
abundance: .; d_gene: TRBD2; j_gene: TRBJ2-7; v_gene: TRBV29-1; CDR3aa: CSVELAGSYEQYF; CDR3nt: TGCAGCGTTGAACTAGCGGGTTCCTACGAGCAGTACTTC
abundance: .; d_gene: TRBD2; j_gene: TRBJ2-1; v_gene: TRBV5-1; CDR3aa: CASSSRTSGSNEQFF; CDR3nt: TGCGCCAGCAGCTCCAGGACTAGCGGGAGTAATGAGCAGTTCTTC
abundance: .; d_gene: .; j_gene: TRBJ1-5; v_gene: TRBV5-5; CDR3aa: CASSSRGYEPNQPQHF; CDR3nt: TGTGCCAGCAGCTCCAGGGGCTATGAGCCCAATCAGCCCCAGCATTTT
abundance: .; d_gene: .; j_gene: TRBJ1-4; v_gene: TRBV27; CDR3aa: CASSSTDSNEKLFF; CDR3nt: TGTGCCAGCAGTTCGACAGACTCTAATGAAAAACTGTTTTTT
abundance: .; d_gene: TRBD2; j_gene: TRBJ2-2; v_gene: TRBV2; CDR3aa: CASSGLASGELFF; CDR3nt: TGTGCCAGCAGTGGACTAGCGAGCGGGGAGCTGTTTTTT
abundance: .; d_gene: .; j_gene: TRBJ2-7; v_gene: TRBV5-8; CDR3aa: CASSKGYLDEQYF; CDR3nt: TGTGCCAGCAGCAAGGGGTATCTGGACGAGCAGTACTTC
abundance: .; d_gene: TRBD1; j_gene: TRBJ2-7; v_gene: TRBV6-5; CDR3aa: CASRNPGGEQYF; CDR3nt: TGTGCCAGCAGAAACCCAGGGGGCGAGCAGTACTTC
abundance: .; d_gene: TRBD1; j_gene: TRBJ2-2; v_gene: TRBV13; CDR3aa: CASSHDRAGTGELFF; CDR3nt: TGTGCCAGCAGCCATGACAGGGCGGGCACCGGGGAGCTGTTTTTT
abundance: .; d_gene: .; j_gene: TRBJ2-3; v_gene: TRBV11-3; CDR3aa: CASSLSERWGGTDTQYF; CDR3nt: TGTGCCAGCAGCTTAAGTGAACGCTGGGGGGGCACAGATACGCAGTATTTT
abundance: .; d_gene: TRBD1; j_gene: TRBJ2-2; v_gene: TRBV10-3; CDR3aa: CAISGATGANTGELFF; CDR3nt: TGTGCCATCAGTGGGGCGACAGGGGCGAACACCGGGGAGCTGTTTTTT
abundance: .; d_gene: .; j_gene: TRBJ1-5; v_gene: TRBV7-2; CDR3aa: CASSLDRGFQPQHF; CDR3nt: TGTGCCAGCAGCTTAGATAGAGGATTTCAGCCCCAGCATTTT
abundance: .; d_gene: .; j_gene: TRBJ1-4; v_gene: TRBV5-1; CDR3aa: CASKPTGWGEEKLFF; CDR3nt: TGCGCCAGCAAACCAACCGGGTGGGGAGAGGAAAAACTGTTTTTT
abundance: .; d_gene: TRBD1; j_gene: TRBJ1-1; v_gene: TRBV9; CDR3aa: CASSADRETANTEAFF; CDR3nt: TGTGCCAGCAGCGCGGACAGGGAGACTGCGAACACTGAAGCTTTCTTT
abundance: .; d_gene: TRBD2; j_gene: TRBJ2-1; v_gene: TRBV27; CDR3aa: CASSLRGTSGDNEQFF; CDR3nt: TGTGCCAGCAGTTTAAGGGGGACTAGCGGAGACAATGAGCAGTTCTTC
abundance: medium-sized; d_gene: .; j_gene: TRBJ2-2; v_gene: TRBV11-3; CDR3aa: CASSARDPGELFF; CDR3nt: TGTGCCAGCAGCGCGCGGGACCCCGGGGAGCTGTTTTTT
abundance: once; d_gene: .; j_gene: TRBJ2-7; v_gene: TRBV2; CDR3aa: CASSDGRGLYEQYF; CDR3nt: TGTGCCAGCAGTGATGGGAGAGGGCTCTACGAGCAGTACTTC
abundance: .; d_gene: .; j_gene: TRBJ2-7; v_gene: TRBV2; CDR3aa: CASLRASEEQYF; CDR3nt: TGTGCCAGCCTCAGGGCTTCAGAAGAGCAGTACTTC
abundance: .; d_gene: .; j_gene: TRBJ2-7; v_gene: TRBV5-1; CDR3aa: CASSSIGGSYEQYF; CDR3nt: TGCGCCAGCAGCTCCATAGGGGGCTCCTACGAGCAGTACTTC
abundance: .; d_gene: TRBD1; j_gene: TRBJ1-3; v_gene: TRBV9; CDR3aa: CASSPIQGSGNTIYF; CDR3nt: TGTGCCAGCAGCCCAATACAGGGGTCTGGAAACACCATATATTTT
abundance: .; d_gene: .; j_gene: TRBJ2-7; v_gene: TRBV14; CDR3aa: CASSPIMAGFYEQYF; CDR3nt: TGTGCCAGCAGCCCCATCATGGCGGGTTTCTACGAGCAGTACTTC
abundance: .; d_gene: TRBD1; j_gene: TRBJ2-5; v_gene: TRBV19; CDR3aa: CASSPHRGRDQETQYF; CDR3nt: TGTGCCAGTAGTCCGCACAGGGGGCGCGATCAAGAGACCCAGTACTTC